Sequencing of this T cell receptor (beta chain) was carried out in a study of blood T cell repertoires in COVID-19. Study at large: Samples taken during acute and convalescent COVID-19 were collected in the United States, Italy and Spain.

Study processing details: Scientists estimated how many nucleated cells there were by amplifying reference gene primers. Libraries were prepared by immunoSEQ multiplex PCR; TCRdb keeps only in-frame clonotypes and omits some of them. D and trimming were read from the DNA, whereas the V and J calls and clone size are those reported in that table. This table has around 340,000 clones, around nine tenths appearing once. A single count supports this clone. Recruits, aged roughly 18 to 95 years, lived in 24 US areas. Up to 2 weeks before entering the study, exposed participants had met a COVID-19 case. The sequenced sample consisted of PBMCs or T cells enriched from blood (not recorded which). The origin of this receptor is a woman in her 30s who had been exposed to COVID-19.

CDR3 in DNA: TGTGCCTGGAGTGTCAGTTCAGATACGCAGTATTTT. Its translation: CAWSVSSDTQYF. This rearrangement joins TRBV30 to TRBJ2-3; D uncertain. This CDR3 spans 12 amino acids. The ends were cut back, 0 bases at V and 4 bases at J, with 5 bases in the middle. CDR1 and CDR2 (germline): GTSNPN, SVGIG (reference sequence).